The sequence of this TCR beta chain was determined in a study of cytomegalovirus exposure and HLA in healthy donors. CDR1 is SGHDN and CDR2 is FVKESK in the germline V gene. V trimming: 0 bases; J trimming: 6 bases; junction bases outside the gene matches: 7. CDR3 length equals 15 residues. Study-level points and caveats: Per a later analysis, 15,000 to 20,000 TCR beta sequences showed association with HLA alleles at 0.05 false discovery rate.

A multiplex PCR was run with 60 Vbeta primers and 13 Jbeta primers. Profiling relied on immunoSEQ multiplex PCR, and the TCRdb table lists in-frame clones only, not all of them. The repertoire holds roughly 190,000 clones, with 80% to 90% as singletons. Remarks on this clone: Its cognate antigen is unknown.

This clonotype originated in a man aged 35 to 55 in good health and CMV-seropositive. Source material: PBMCs. V gene TRBV14 combines with J gene TRBJ2-7; 8 nucleotides match TRBD2. In nucleotides, the CDR3 is TGTGCCAGCAGCCAAGAAGGACTAGCCTCGGGCGAGCAGTACTTC. It is translated as CASSQEGLASGEQYF.